This T cell receptor beta chain was sequenced during a study of T cell repertoires in cytomegalovirus infection. Per germline, CDR1 SGHVS and CDR2 FNYEAQ. This CDR3 contains 14 residues. Unmatched junction bases numbered 4, after V lost 5 bases and J lost 2 bases. MiXCR, applied by TCRdb to the reads, yields one record per CDR3 protein. The data hold approximately 1,000,000 distinct CDR3 sequences, with around a third observed a single time. The table lists this clonotype with many counts. Antigen specificity is unknown. The sequence was obtained from a human donor in good health (CMV status not recorded). Some clones in this sample may be carry-over from other donors' samples. The sequencing here drew on cultured CD8+ T cells from PBMCs, taken from culture after CMV antigen stimulation. The V and J genes are TRBV7-6 and TRBJ1-1; the match to TRBD1 covers 8 bases. CDR3 residues: CASSPGQENTEAFF. The CDR3 DNA follows: TGTGCCAGCAGCCCGGGACAGGAAAACACTGAAGCTTTCTTT.